This entry lists 12 T cell receptor beta chains sequenced from one sample in a study. MiXCR, run by TCRdb on the RT-PCR reads, gives a single entry per CDR3 protein. The data show approximately 1,500 distinct CDR3 sequences, 30% to 40% seen once. Sequenced: memory CD4+ T cells from salivary gland. The receptors stem from a female donor with primary Sjogren's syndrome.

V usage is TRBV15 and J usage is TRBJ2-5, with D perhaps matching TRBD2 (6 bases). The CDR3 is made up of 17 amino acids. The germline V gene encodes CDR1 LNHNV and CDR2 YYDKDF (reference sequence). V lost 3 bases, J lost 2 bases, and 19 bases lay in between. Here the CDR3 reads CATSSLARAGAQETQYF. DNA of the CDR3: TGTGCCACCAGCAGCTTGGCGCGAGCGGGCGCGCAAGAGACCCAGTACTTC.

By share of the sample, this clonotype is large. The chain joins TRBV6-6 to TRBJ2-7; D is tentatively TRBD1 or TRBD2 (5 bases each). This CDR3 region has 12 residues. The ends were cut back, 8 bases at V and 4 bases at J, with 12 bases in the middle. From germline, CDR1 is MNHNY and CDR2 SVGAGI (reference sequence). The CDR3 sequence is CASRRDLYEQYF. The CDR3 DNA sequence: TGTGCCAGCCGACGGGACCTATACGAGCAGTACTTC.

This clonotype is classed as medium-sized. V and J are TRBV5-6 and TRBJ2-7; the D is unclear. The germline CDR1 and CDR2 sequences are SGHDT and YYEEEE. Trimming shortened V by 4 bases and J by 3 bases, and 11 bases separated the two germline ends. CDR3 length equals 13 residues. CDR3 in DNA: TGTGCCAGCAGCGGTACCAATTTCTACGAGCAGTACTTC. Its translation is CASSGTNFYEQYF.

This clonotype qualifies as medium-sized. The chain uses TRBV12-3 or TRBV12-4 and TRBJ1-3, with D uncertain. The CDR3 totals 12 residues. The germline V and J ends were trimmed by 3 bases and 0 bases, with 0 bases remaining between them. The CDR3 nucleotides are TGTGCCAGCAGTTTCTCTGGAAACACCATATATTTT. It translates to CASSFSGNTIYF.

This clonotype is medium-sized. The rearrangement joins TRBV18 to TRBJ1-2, with D possibly TRBD1 on 6 matching bases. The CDR3 is 13 amino acids. Germline lookup yields CDR1 KGHSH and CDR2 LQKENI. V dropped 3 bases and J dropped 11 bases, with 16 bases sitting between them. This CDR3 reads CASSPSTGSFYTF. The CDR3 nucleotides are TGTGCCAGCTCACCCTCGACAGGATCCTTTTACACCTTC.

J is TRBJ2-2 and V is TRBV19; TRBD2 agrees at 12 bases. The CDR3 is 17 residues long. In germline, CDR1 is LNHDA, CDR2 SQIVND (reference sequence). The junction had 4 bases not matched to a gene; V was cut back by 5 bases and J by 0 bases. For the CDR3, the DNA is TGTGCCAGTAGTGATCTAGCGGGGGGGCCGAACACCGGGGAGCTGTTTTTT. It specifies CASSDLAGGPNTGELFF.

By share, this clonotype ranks as medium-sized. This rearrangement joins TRBV9 to TRBJ1-1; no clear D gene. The CDR3 consists of 13 residues. Germline lookup yields CDR1 SGDLS and CDR2 YYNGEE. The V end was cut by 0 bases, the J end by 9 bases, with 12 bases between. The CDR3 DNA is TGTGCCAGCAGCGTAGATTCGACCGCGAAAGCTTTCTTT. Translating gives CASSVDSTAKAFF.

This clonotype is deemed medium-sized. The J gene is TRBJ2-5, the V gene TRBV11-2; 8 bases are a match to TRBD2. J lost 1 base, V lost 5 bases, and 9 bases had no gene match. The CDR3 consists of 16 residues. The germline CDR1 and CDR2 sequences are SGHAT and FQNNGV. Here the CDR3 reads CASSAGTRAGQETQYF. The CDR3 DNA sequence: TGTGCCAGCAGCGCCGGGACTAGAGCGGGCCAAGAGACCCAGTACTTC.

In this sample, this clonotype is medium-sized (0.01 to 0.1%). The chain employs TRBV7-2 and TRBJ1-2; tentative D call: TRBD1 (6 bases). Germline V gene lookup returns CDR1 SGHTA and CDR2 FQGNSA. The CDR3 is 15 residues long. Trimming left V 5 bases short and J 1 base short, with 14 bases between. In DNA form, the CDR3 reads TGTGCCAGCAGCACGTCCGGGACACTTAACTATGGCTACACCTTC. Amino acids: CASSTSGTLNYGYTF.

This clonotype was detected ten times or more. The chain links TRBV2 to TRBJ1-5; no clear D. The V end lost 6 bases, the J end lost 1 base, and 10 bases lay between the germline ends. The CDR3 contains 14 residues. Germline assignment: CDR1 SNHLY and CDR2 FYNNEI. In nucleotides, the CDR3 is TGTGCCAGCAGCCCATCCGGGAGCAATCAGCCCCAGCATTTT. Its protein product is CASSPSGSNQPQHF.

Within the sample, this clonotype is large (0.1 to 1%). The J gene is TRBJ1-4, the V gene TRBV10-3, with D possibly being TRBD1 (6 bases). V was clipped by 10 bases and J by 4 bases, with 16 bases between them. Germline V gene lookup returns CDR1 ENHRY and CDR2 SYGVKD. This CDR3 has 14 residues. CDR3 coding DNA: TGTGCCACCGCACAGGGACCGATTAATGAAAAACTGTTTTTT. Its protein is CATAQGPINEKLFF.

The V and J genes are TRBV29-1 and TRBJ2-3, with D hard to call. This CDR3 is 13 amino acids long. The V end lost 6 bases, the J end lost 0 bases, and 10 bases lay between the germline ends. Germline V gives CDR1 SQVTM, CDR2 ANQGSEA. CDR3 region: CSVDTLSTDTQYF. As DNA, the CDR3 is TGCAGCGTGGATACGCTCAGCACAGATACGCAGTATTTT.